A selection of T cell receptor beta chains follows, all from one sample in a study of shared clonotypes between healthy human individuals. The repertoire was sequenced with immunoSEQ multiplex PCR; TCRdb's copy has only in-frame clones and lacks some. Of about 1 million clones detected, around 74% appear once; the ten largest clones hold 1.4%. Sample: memory CD4+ T cells sorted from blood. The receptors shown here come from a man between 18 and 29 years old in good health. Both conserved end residues are trimmed from each CDR3.

cdr3_aa: ASSEAEGSYEQY
j_call: TRBJ2-7
v_call: TRBV2

cdr3_aa: ASSQDGLASNEQF
j_call: TRBJ2-1
v_call: TRBV4-3

cdr3_aa: ASSANPGQVTDTQY
j_call: TRBJ2-3
v_call: TRBV5-1

cdr3_aa: ASSLGDRDKNIQY
j_call: TRBJ2-4
v_call: TRBV5-1

cdr3_aa: ASSFSVSGARTDTQY
j_call: TRBJ2-3
v_call: TRBV5-6

cdr3_aa: ASSDYEREGCADTQY
j_call: TRBJ2-3
v_call: TRBV6-4

cdr3_aa: AISGDGPETQY
j_call: TRBJ2-5
v_call: TRBV10-3

cdr3_aa: ASSGSAGAETQY
j_call: TRBJ2-5
v_call: TRBV11-2

cdr3_aa: SVVSADNQPQH
j_call: TRBJ1-5
v_call: TRBV29-1

cdr3_aa: ASSLALGGKLF
j_call: TRBJ1-4
v_call: TRBV5-1

cdr3_aa: ASGTGVNTGELF
j_call: TRBJ2-2
v_call: TRBV6-1

cdr3_aa: ASSKRSRTRNEKLF
j_call: TRBJ1-4
v_call: TRBV21-1

cdr3_aa: SVVRDMNTEAF
j_call: TRBJ1-1
v_call: TRBV29-1

cdr3_aa: ASSQMIGLAGAGQF
j_call: TRBJ2-1
v_call: TRBV4-1

cdr3_aa: ASSRDGEPGEQY
j_call: TRBJ2-7
v_call: TRBV5-1

cdr3_aa: ASSESRTGDNEQF
j_call: TRBJ2-1
v_call: TRBV25-1

cdr3_aa: ASSRHEQF
j_call: TRBJ2-1
v_call: TRBV25-1

cdr3_aa: ASSFRLAGYNEQF
j_call: TRBJ2-1
v_call: TRBV5-4

cdr3_aa: ASSKAYEQY
j_call: TRBJ2-7
v_call: TRBV6-6

cdr3_aa: SAKATYEQY
j_call: TRBJ2-7
v_call: TRBV20-1

cdr3_aa: ASVLGQGRSPLH
j_call: TRBJ1-6
v_call: TRBV28

cdr3_aa: ASRRGGRAEAF
j_call: TRBJ1-1
v_call: TRBV25-1

cdr3_aa: ASSFSGTSTDTQY
j_call: TRBJ2-3
v_call: TRBV7-3

cdr3_aa: ASSVGLAVRYNEQF
j_call: TRBJ2-1
v_call: TRBV5-4

cdr3_aa: ATSPGHITQETQY
j_call: TRBJ2-5
v_call: TRBV5-1

cdr3_aa: AISDGGGNTDTQY
j_call: TRBJ2-3
v_call: TRBV10-3

cdr3_aa: ASSLAQGRSTGELF
j_call: TRBJ2-2
v_call: TRBV5-1

cdr3_aa: ASSYDNHIQY
j_call: TRBJ2-4
v_call: TRBV6-5

cdr3_aa: ASSPRNEPPYEQY
j_call: TRBJ2-7
v_call: TRBV18

cdr3_aa: SVERGLGYNEQF
j_call: TRBJ2-1
v_call: TRBV29-1

cdr3_aa: ASSPPNGNPYEQY
j_call: TRBJ2-7
v_call: TRBV18

cdr3_aa: ASSRRLNNEQF
j_call: TRBJ2-1
v_call: TRBV5-4

cdr3_aa: ASSLMTGQTGELF
j_call: TRBJ2-2
v_call: TRBV5-1

cdr3_aa: ASSSLAAGDLVTDTQY
j_call: TRBJ2-3
v_call: TRBV5-1

cdr3_aa: ASSSGRDKSHGYT
j_call: TRBJ1-2
v_call: TRBV6-6

cdr3_aa: ASSYLDRGTEAF
j_call: TRBJ1-1
v_call: TRBV6-5

cdr3_aa: ASSNGQNTDTQY
j_call: TRBJ2-3
v_call: TRBV5-1

cdr3_aa: ASSLGGYEQY
j_call: TRBJ2-7
v_call: TRBV2

cdr3_aa: ASSVLQF
j_call: TRBJ2-1
v_call: TRBV9

cdr3_aa: ASSYSRQGSGEQY
j_call: TRBJ2-7
v_call: TRBV5-1

cdr3_aa: ASSLVLGVMNTEAF
j_call: TRBJ1-1
v_call: TRBV5-8

cdr3_aa: ASTKLAALGELF
j_call: TRBJ2-2
v_call: TRBV7-2

cdr3_aa: ASSQVLASSGNTIY
j_call: TRBJ1-3
v_call: TRBV14

cdr3_aa: AWSGGKAEKLF
j_call: TRBJ1-4
v_call: TRBV30

cdr3_aa: ASRAGTALVGAEAF
j_call: TRBJ1-1
v_call: TRBV2

cdr3_aa: ASSATLAGGPLY
j_call: TRBJ2-4
v_call: TRBV9

cdr3_aa: ASSPQGPRDTQY
j_call: TRBJ2-3
v_call: TRBV6-1

cdr3_aa: ASSIGTGFGYT
j_call: TRBJ1-2
v_call: TRBV19

cdr3_aa: ASNRAPENEKLF
j_call: TRBJ1-4
v_call: TRBV7-9

cdr3_aa: ASSAQGGNQPQH
j_call: TRBJ1-5
v_call: TRBV27

cdr3_aa: ASRVTDRGKYEQY
j_call: TRBJ2-7
v_call: TRBV19

cdr3_aa: ASSQLGRAEYGYT
j_call: TRBJ1-2
v_call: TRBV5-1

cdr3_aa: ASSDWGSGNTEAF
j_call: TRBJ1-1
v_call: TRBV6-5

cdr3_aa: ASSLGGQTSTDTQY
j_call: TRBJ2-3
v_call: TRBV5-1

cdr3_aa: ASSLLGIVDNEQF
j_call: TRBJ2-1
v_call: TRBV6-1

cdr3_aa: ASGGNRGRGELF
j_call: TRBJ2-2
v_call: TRBV27